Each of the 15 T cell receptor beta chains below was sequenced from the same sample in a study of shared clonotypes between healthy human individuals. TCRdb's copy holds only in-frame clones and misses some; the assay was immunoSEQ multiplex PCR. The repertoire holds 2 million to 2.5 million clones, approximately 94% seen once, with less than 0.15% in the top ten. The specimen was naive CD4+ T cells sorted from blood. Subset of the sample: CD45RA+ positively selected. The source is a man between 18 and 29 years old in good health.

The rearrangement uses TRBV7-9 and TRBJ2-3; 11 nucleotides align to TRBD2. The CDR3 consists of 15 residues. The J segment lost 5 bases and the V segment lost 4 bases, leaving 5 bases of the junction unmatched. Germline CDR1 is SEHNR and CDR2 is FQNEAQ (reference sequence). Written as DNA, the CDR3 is TGTGCCAGCAGCTCGACTAGCGGGGCTGGAGATACGCAGTATTTT. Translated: CASSSTSGAGDTQYF.

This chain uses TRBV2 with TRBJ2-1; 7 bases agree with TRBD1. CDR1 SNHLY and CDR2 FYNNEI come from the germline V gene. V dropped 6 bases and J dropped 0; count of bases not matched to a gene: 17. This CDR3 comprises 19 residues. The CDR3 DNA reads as TGTGCCAGCAGCCCCAGCCCTGGACAGGACCCGAGCTCCTACAATGAGCAGTTCTTC. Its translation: CASSPSPGQDPSSYNEQFF.

Here the CDR3 reads CASSPSPSTGETGNTIYF. CDR3 sequence (DNA): TGTGCCAGCAGTCCCTCACCCTCCACAGGGGAAACTGGAAACACCATATATTTT. The chain combines TRBV28 with TRBJ1-3, with TRBD1 matching over 7 bases. Germline V CDR1 and CDR2: MDHEN, SYDVKM. The CDR3 is made up of 18 amino acids. J was trimmed by 2 bases and V by 5 bases; bases with no gene match: 15.

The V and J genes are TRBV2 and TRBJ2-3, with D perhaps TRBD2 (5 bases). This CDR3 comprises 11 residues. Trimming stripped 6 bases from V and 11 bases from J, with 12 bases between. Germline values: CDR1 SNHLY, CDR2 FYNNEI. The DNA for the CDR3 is TGTGCCAGCAGAGCCGGGGAGTTGCAGTATTTT. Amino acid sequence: CASRAGELQYF.

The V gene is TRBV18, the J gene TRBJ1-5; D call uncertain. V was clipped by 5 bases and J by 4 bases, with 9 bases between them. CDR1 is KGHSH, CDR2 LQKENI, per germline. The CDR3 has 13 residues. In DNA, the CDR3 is TGTGCCAGCTCAAGCAGTTTGAATCAGCCCCAGCATTTT. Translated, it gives CASSSSLNQPQHF.

CDR3 nucleotides: TGTGCCAGCAGTTACGCGGGGACAGGGGGTCAAGAGACCCAGTACTTC. Translated, it gives CASSYAGTGGQETQYF. The chain carries TRBV6-5 and TRBJ2-5; TRBD1 aligns across 11 bases. Germline CDR1 and CDR2: MNHEY and SVGAGI. This CDR3 is 16 amino acids long. Losses at the gene ends were 2 bases for V and 2 bases for J; bases not matched to a gene: 4.

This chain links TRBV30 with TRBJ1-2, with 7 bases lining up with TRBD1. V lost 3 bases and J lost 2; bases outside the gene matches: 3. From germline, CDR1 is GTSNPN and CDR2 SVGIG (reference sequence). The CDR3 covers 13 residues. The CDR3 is CAWRTGSNYGYTF. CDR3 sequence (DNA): TGTGCCTGGAGGACAGGGTCGAACTATGGCTACACCTTC.

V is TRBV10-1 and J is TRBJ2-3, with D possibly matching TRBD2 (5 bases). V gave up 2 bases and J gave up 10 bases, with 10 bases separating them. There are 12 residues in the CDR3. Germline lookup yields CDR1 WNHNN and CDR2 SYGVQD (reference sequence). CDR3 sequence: CASSERRESQYF. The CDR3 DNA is TGCGCCAGCAGTGAGAGACGGGAATCGCAGTATTTT.

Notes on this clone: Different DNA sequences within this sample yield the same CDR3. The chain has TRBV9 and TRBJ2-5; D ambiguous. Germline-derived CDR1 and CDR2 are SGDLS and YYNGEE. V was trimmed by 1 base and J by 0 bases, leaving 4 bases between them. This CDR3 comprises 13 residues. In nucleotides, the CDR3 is TGTGCCAGCAGCGTACGGGACCAAGAGACCCAGTACTTC. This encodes CASSVRDQETQYF.

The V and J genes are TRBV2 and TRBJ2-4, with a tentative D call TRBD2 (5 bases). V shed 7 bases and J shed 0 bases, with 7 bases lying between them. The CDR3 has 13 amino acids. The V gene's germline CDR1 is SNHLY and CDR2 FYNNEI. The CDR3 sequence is CASTGLAKNIQYF. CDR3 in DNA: TGTGCCAGCACCGGACTAGCCAAAAACATTCAGTACTTC.

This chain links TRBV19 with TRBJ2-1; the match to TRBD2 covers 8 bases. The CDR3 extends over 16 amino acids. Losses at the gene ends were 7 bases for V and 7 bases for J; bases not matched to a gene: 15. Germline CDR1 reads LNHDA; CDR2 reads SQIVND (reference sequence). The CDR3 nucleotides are TGTGCCAGTATCAATACCCTTGGGACTAGTCATAATGAGCAGTTCTTC. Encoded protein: CASINTLGTSHNEQFF.

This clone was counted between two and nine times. Here the CDR3 DNA reads TGTGCCAGGAGTCCTGGCCACGAGCAGTACTTC. This gives the protein CARSPGHEQYF. The chain is built from TRBV6-8 and TRBJ2-7, with D hard to call. V was shortened by 9 bases and J by 5 bases, with 11 bases between the two germline ends. The CDR3 runs to 11 residues. CDR1 MNHGY and CDR2 SAAAGT come from the germline V gene.

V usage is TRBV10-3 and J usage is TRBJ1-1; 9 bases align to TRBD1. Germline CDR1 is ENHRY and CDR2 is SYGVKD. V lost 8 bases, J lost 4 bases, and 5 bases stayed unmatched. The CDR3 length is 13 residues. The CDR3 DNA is TGTGCCATCGGGGACAGGGTAAGCACTGAAGCTTTCTTT. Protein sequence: CAIGDRVSTEAFF.

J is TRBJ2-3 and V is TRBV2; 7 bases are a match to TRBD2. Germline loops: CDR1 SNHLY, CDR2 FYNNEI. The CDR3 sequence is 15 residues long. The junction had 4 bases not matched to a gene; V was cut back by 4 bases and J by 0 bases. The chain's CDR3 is CASSVGGSSTDTQYF. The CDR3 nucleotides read TGTGCCAGCAGTGTGGGGGGGAGTAGCACAGATACGCAGTATTTT.

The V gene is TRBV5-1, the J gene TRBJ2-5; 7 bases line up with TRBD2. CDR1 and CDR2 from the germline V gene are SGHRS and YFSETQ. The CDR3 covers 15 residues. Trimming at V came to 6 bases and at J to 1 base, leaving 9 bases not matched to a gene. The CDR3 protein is CASTPPLAGQETQYF. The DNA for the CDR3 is TGCGCCAGCACCCCCCCCTTAGCGGGCCAAGAGACCCAGTACTTC.